This T cell receptor (beta chain) was identified during a study of beta chain features in type 1 diabetes. The isolated RNA, all of it, was reverse transcribed, so expressed TCRB transcripts were what got sequenced. Data came from immunoSEQ multiplex PCR; TCRdb stores just in-frame clones and leaves some out. The sample gives around 430,000 clones, 30% of which show up once; about 0.065% is in the top ten. The CDR3 covers 15 residues. J gave up 6 bases and V 5 bases, and 8 bases lay outside the gene matches. Germline-derived CDR1 and CDR2 are MGHDK and SYGVNS. The chain has TRBV25-1 and TRBJ2-3, with 10 bases identical to TRBD1. The sample was naive CD4+ T cells from blood. The TCR sequence derives from a man in his late teens or twenties in good health. CDR3 in DNA: TGTGCCAGCAGTCCCGGGACAGGGGCATCTGATACGCAGTATTTT. Translating gives CASSPGTGASDTQYF.